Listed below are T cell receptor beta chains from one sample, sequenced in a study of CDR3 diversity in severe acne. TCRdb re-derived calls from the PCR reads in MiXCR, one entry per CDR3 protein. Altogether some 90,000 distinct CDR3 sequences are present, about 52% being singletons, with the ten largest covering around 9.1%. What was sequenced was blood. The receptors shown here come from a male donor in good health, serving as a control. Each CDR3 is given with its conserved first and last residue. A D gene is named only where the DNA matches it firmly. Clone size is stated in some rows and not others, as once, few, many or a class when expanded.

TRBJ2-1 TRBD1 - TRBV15 CATTDRALDNEQFF TGTGCCACCACAGACAGGGCCCTTGACAATGAGCAGTTCTTC
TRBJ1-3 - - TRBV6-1 CASSGLAGGHGNTIYF TGTGCCAGCAGTGGACTAGCGGGGGGGCATGGAAACACCATATATTTT
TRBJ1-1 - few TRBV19 CASRDRALNTEAFF TGTGCCAGTAGGGATCGGGCCTTGAACACTGAAGCTTTCTTT
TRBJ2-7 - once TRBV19 CASSMGSREQYF TGTGCCAGTAGTATGGGTTCTCGGGAGCAGTACTTC
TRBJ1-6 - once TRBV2 CASSRGYNSPLHF TGTGCCAGCTCCAGGGGTTATAATTCACCCCTCCACTTT
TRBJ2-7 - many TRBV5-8 CASSGRPSYEQYF TGTGCCAGCAGCGGTCGTCCCTCCTACGAGCAGTACTTC
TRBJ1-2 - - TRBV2 CASGRGDYGYTF TGTGCCAGCGGGAGAGGGGACTATGGCTACACCTTC
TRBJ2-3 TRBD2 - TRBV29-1 CSVGGTSGQSAVDTQYF TGCAGCGTTGGCGGGACTAGCGGGCAGAGCGCGGTAGATACGCAGTATTTT
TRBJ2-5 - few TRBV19 CASSINQETQYF TGTGCCAGTAGTATCAATCAAGAGACCCAGTACTTC
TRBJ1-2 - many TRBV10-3 CAISGSSPYGYTF TGTGCCATCAGTGGGAGCTCCCCCTATGGCTACACCTTC
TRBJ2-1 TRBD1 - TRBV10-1 CASSSGQGTYNEQFF TGCGCCAGCAGTTCGGGACAGGGCACCTACAATGAGCAGTTCTTC
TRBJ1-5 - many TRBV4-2 CASSQGQHNQPQHF TGTGCCAGCAGCCAAGGGCAGCACAATCAGCCCCAGCATTTT
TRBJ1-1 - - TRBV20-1 CSATGHGRVNTEAFF TGCAGTGCAACCGGACACGGGCGAGTGAACACTGAAGCTTTCTTT
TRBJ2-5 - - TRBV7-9 CASSAGAWEETQYF TGTGCCAGCAGCGCCGGGGCCTGGGAAGAGACCCAGTACTTC
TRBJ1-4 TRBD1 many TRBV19 CASSGQGVGEKLFF TGTGCCAGTAGCGGACAGGGCGTAGGTGAAAAACTGTTTTTT
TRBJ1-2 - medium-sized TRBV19 CASSLQGLEGYTF TGTGCCAGTAGCCTACAGGGACTAGAGGGCTACACCTTC